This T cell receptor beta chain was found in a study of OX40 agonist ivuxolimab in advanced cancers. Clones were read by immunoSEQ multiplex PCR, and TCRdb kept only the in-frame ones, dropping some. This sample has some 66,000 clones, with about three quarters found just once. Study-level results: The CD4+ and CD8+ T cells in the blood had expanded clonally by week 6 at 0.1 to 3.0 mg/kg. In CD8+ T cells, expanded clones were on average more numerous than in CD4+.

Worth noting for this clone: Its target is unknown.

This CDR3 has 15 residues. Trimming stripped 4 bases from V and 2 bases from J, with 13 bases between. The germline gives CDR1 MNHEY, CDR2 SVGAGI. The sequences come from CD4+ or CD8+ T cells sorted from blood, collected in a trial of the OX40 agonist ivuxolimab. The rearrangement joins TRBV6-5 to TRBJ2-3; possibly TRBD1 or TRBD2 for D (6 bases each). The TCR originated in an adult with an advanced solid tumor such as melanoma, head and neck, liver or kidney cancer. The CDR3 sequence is CASSLGGSLTDTQYF. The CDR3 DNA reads TGTGCCAGCAGTTTAGGGGGGAGCCTCACAGATACGCAGTATTTT.